This entry lists 15 T cell receptor beta chains sequenced from one sample in a study of shared clonotypes between healthy human individuals. TCRdb's table, derived via immunoSEQ multiplex PCR, lists solely in-frame clones and lacks some. The table records about 450,000 clones, roughly 77% of them present only once. Sequences were obtained from PBMCs. These receptors all stem from a woman in her thirties or forties in good health. Some clones in this sample may be carry-over from other donors' samples.

The chain recombines TRBV4-1 with TRBJ2-2; D is perhaps TRBD2 (5 bases). CDR1 and CDR2 from the germline V gene are MGHRA and YSYEKL. V was trimmed by 4 bases and J by 8 bases, leaving 14 bases between them. This CDR3 is 14 amino acids long. The CDR3 region has the DNA TGCGCCAGCAGCCTAAGGGAGTGGTCAGGGGAGCTGTTTTTT. This gives the protein CASSLREWSGELFF.

The J gene is TRBJ2-3, the V gene TRBV10-1; D uncertain. V lost 0 bases, J lost 5 bases, and 6 bases lay in between. Germline V gene data show CDR1 as WNHNN and CDR2 as SYGVQD (reference sequence). The CDR3 extends over 13 amino acids. The CDR3 nucleotides are TGCGCCAGCAGTGAGTCTATCCGAGATACGCAGTATTTT. It encodes CASSESIRDTQYF.

This chain joins TRBV6-1 and TRBJ2-7; 7 bases match TRBD1. The V segment lost 4 bases and the J segment 1 base; nucleotides outside the gene matches: 4. This CDR3 has 14 amino acids. CDR1 MNHNS and CDR2 SASEGT come from the germline V gene. The CDR3 sequence is CASSGLDRSYEQYF. The DNA of the CDR3 is TGTGCCAGCAGTGGCCTGGACAGGTCCTACGAGCAGTACTTC.

The V and J genes are TRBV19 and TRBJ2-6; D remains ambiguous. V was trimmed by 3 bases and J by 0 bases, leaving 9 bases between them. The CDR3 contains 16 residues. Germline V gene lookup returns CDR1 LNHDA and CDR2 SQIVND (reference sequence). CDR3 nucleotide sequence: TGTGCCAGTAGTATTTATCGGAACTCTGGGGCCAACGTCCTGACTTTC. This translates into CASSIYRNSGANVLTF.

This clone was recorded only once. The chain carries TRBV9 and TRBJ2-1; 8 bases fit TRBD2. The J segment lost 8 bases and the V segment lost 5 bases, leaving 9 bases of the junction unmatched. This CDR3 is 14 amino acids long. Per germline, CDR1 SGDLS and CDR2 YYNGEE. CDR3 DNA sequence: TGTGCCAGCAGTACGAGCGGGAGTAGATATGAGCAGTTCTTC. It is translated as CASSTSGSRYEQFF.

The rearrangement uses TRBV30 and TRBJ2-2, with D perhaps matching TRBD1 (5 bases). The V and J ends lost 1 base and 0 bases respectively, with 9 bases between them. The CDR3 spans 15 residues. CDR1 is GTSNPN, CDR2 SVGIG, per germline (reference sequence). The CDR3 sequence is CAWSGVRANTGELFF. In nucleotides, the CDR3 is TGTGCCTGGAGTGGGGTCAGGGCGAACACCGGGGAGCTGTTTTTT. Variable domain in full (rest from reference TRBV30 and TRBJ2-2): SQTIHQWPATLVQPVGSPLSLECTVEGTSNPNLYWYRQAAGRGLQLLFYSVGIGQISSEVPQNLSASRPQDRQFILSSKKLLLSDSGFYLCAWSGVRANTGELFFGEGSRLTVL.

Comment on this clone: A much larger clone sits a single nucleotide away, making a read error possible. The sample carries other DNA sequences with the same CDR3. The chain is built from TRBV28 and TRBJ2-7; D possibly corresponds to TRBD1 (6 bases). The CDR3 consists of 12 residues. The ends were cut back, 4 bases at V and 5 bases at J, with 9 bases in the middle. The V gene's germline CDR1 is MDHEN and CDR2 SYDVKM. CDR3 protein: CASSSNRDEQYF. The DNA for the CDR3 is TGTGCCAGCAGTTCGAACAGGGACGAGCAGTACTTC.

This clone was counted between two and nine times. One end of the junction does not line up with germline, which may come from a read error. J is TRBJ1-1 and V is TRBV7-7, with D possibly TRBD1 on 5 matching bases. The CDR3 contains 13 residues. The V gene's germline CDR1 is SSHAT and CDR2 FNYEAQ (reference sequence). This chain's CDR3 is CASSLAPDTEAFF. CDR3 nucleotides: TGTGCTAGCAGCTTGGCTCCGGACACCGAAGCTTTCTTT.

The chain carries TRBV18 and TRBJ2-2, with a tentative D call TRBD2 (5 bases). V lost 3 bases and J lost 3, with 14 bases in between. This CDR3 region has 16 residues. Germline V gene data show CDR1 as KGHSH and CDR2 as LQKENI. The chain's CDR3 is CASSPPNEGDTGELFF. DNA for the CDR3: TGTGCCAGCTCACCCCCTAACGAGGGAGACACCGGGGAGCTGTTTTTT.

The chain recombines TRBV7-2 with TRBJ1-1; D possibly corresponds to TRBD1 (5 bases). Trimming removed 1 base from V and 6 bases from J, with 18 bases in between. Germline CDR1 SGHTA, CDR2 FQGNSA. This CDR3 spans 16 amino acids. CDR3 loop: CASSLVRGPGRAEAFF. The CDR3 bases are TGTGCCAGCAGCTTAGTGAGGGGCCCGGGTCGGGCTGAAGCTTTCTTT.

The chain employs TRBV7-3 and TRBJ1-1; 7 positions match TRBD1. Germline V lookup: CDR1 SGHTA, CDR2 FQGTGA. The CDR3 runs 15 residues. Trimming removed 1 base from V and 4 bases from J; junction bases left unmatched: 6. The CDR3 sequence is CASSLKGGRSTEAFF. The CDR3 DNA follows: TGTGCCAGCAGCTTAAAAGGGGGCAGGAGCACTGAAGCTTTCTTT. The whole variable domain, remainder taken from reference TRBV7-3 and TRBJ1-1, is GAGVSQTPSNKVTEKGKYVELRCDPISGHTALYWYRQSLGQGPEFLIYFQGTGAADDSGLPNDRFFAVRPEGSVSTLKIQRTERGDSAVYLCASSLKGGRSTEAFFGQGTRLTVV.

Remarks on this clone: A read error may account for a junction end that differs from germline. The J gene is TRBJ2-7, the V gene TRBV5-1; D might be TRBD1 (6 bases). This CDR3 comprises 13 residues. Germline V gene sequence: CDR1 SGHRS, CDR2 YFSETQ. The chain's CDR3 is CASSVQGTYGQYF. In DNA form, the CDR3 reads TGCGCCAGCAGCGTACAGGGTACCTACGGGCAGTACTTC.

The gene calls are TRBV27 and TRBJ2-2; 8 nucleotides match TRBD1. The CDR3 runs to 15 residues. In germline, CDR1 is MNHEY, CDR2 SMNVEV (reference sequence). Germline trimming cut 5 bases from V and 1 base from J; bases unmatched to any gene: 3. CDR3 coding DNA: TGTGCCAGCAGTCCCGACAGGGGGAACACCGGGGAGCTGTTTTTT. This sequence encodes CASSPDRGNTGELFF.

The chain employs TRBV6-1 and TRBJ1-5, with unresolved D. This CDR3 has 14 amino acids. With 0 bases removed from V and 5 bases from J, the gap between germline ends came to 8 bases. Germline values: CDR1 MNHNS, CDR2 SASEGT. CDR3 region: CASSEARWDQPQHF. CDR3 bases: TGTGCCAGCAGTGAAGCGCGATGGGATCAGCCCCAGCATTTT.

The table lists this clone with a few counts. The chain recombines TRBV29-1 with TRBJ2-3, with 7 nucleotides matching TRBD2. V was clipped by 4 bases and J by 2 bases; unmatched bases: 6. CDR3 size: 14 residues. The V gene's germline CDR1 is SQVTM and CDR2 ANQGSEA. The CDR3 nucleotides read TGCAGCGTTGCTACTAGCGCTTCCACAGATACGCAGTATTTT. Protein product: CSVATSASTDTQYF.